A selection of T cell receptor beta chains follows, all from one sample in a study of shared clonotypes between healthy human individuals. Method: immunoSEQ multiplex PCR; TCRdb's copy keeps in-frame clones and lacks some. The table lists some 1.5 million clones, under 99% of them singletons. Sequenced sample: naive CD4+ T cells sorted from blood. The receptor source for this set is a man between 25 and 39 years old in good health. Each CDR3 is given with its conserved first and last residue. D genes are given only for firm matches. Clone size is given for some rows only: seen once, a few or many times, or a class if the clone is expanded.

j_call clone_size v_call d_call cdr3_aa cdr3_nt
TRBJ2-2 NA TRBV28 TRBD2 CASDQDGLAGHTGELFF TGTGCCAGCGACCAGGATGGATTAGCGGGGCATACCGGGGAGCTGTTTTTT
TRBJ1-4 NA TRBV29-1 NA CSVELRGEKLFF TGCAGCGTTGAACTCAGGGGTGAAAAACTGTTTTTT
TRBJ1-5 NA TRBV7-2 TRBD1 CASSDRGNNQPQHF TGTGCCAGCAGCGACAGGGGGAACAATCAGCCCCAGCATTTT
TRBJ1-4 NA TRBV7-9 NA CASSLPPTNEKLFF TGTGCCAGCAGCCTTCCCCCAACTAATGAAAAACTGTTTTTT
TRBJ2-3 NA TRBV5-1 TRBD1 CASSSGGSDTQYF TGCGCCAGCAGCTCAGGGGGTTCAGATACGCAGTATTTT
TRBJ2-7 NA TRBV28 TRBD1 CASGGQGFYEQYF TGTGCCAGCGGGGGACAGGGGTTCTACGAGCAGTACTTC
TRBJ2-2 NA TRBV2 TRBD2 CASRVSLAVNTGELFF TGTGCCAGCAGGGTTTCCCTAGCGGTGAACACCGGGGAGCTGTTTTTT
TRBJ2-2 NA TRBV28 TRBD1 CASIRDRGSGELFF TGTGCCAGCATCCGGGACAGGGGTTCCGGGGAGCTGTTTTTT
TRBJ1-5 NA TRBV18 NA CASSTTGFNQPQHF TGTGCCAGCTCAACAACAGGGTTCAATCAGCCCCAGCATTTT
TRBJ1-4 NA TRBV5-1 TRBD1 CASSLGQGGEKLFF TGCGCCAGCAGCTTGGGACAGGGGGGTGAAAAACTGTTTTTT
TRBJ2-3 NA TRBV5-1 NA CASSHGAQRTTDTQYF TGCGCCAGCAGCCACGGGGCGCAGAGAACCACAGATACGCAGTATTTT
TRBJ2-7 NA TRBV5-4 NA CASSSLDSWTEQYF TGTGCCAGCAGCTCCCTGGACTCGTGGACCGAGCAGTACTTC
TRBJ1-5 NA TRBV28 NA CASSSLEYEGLVQPQHF TGTGCCAGCAGCAGTTTGGAATATGAGGGACTAGTTCAGCCCCAGCATTTT
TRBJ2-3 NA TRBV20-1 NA CSPLLADTQYF TGCAGTCCCCTATTAGCGGATACGCAGTATTTT
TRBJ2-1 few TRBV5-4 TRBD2 CASSSGTSGYNEQFF TGTGCCAGCAGCTCCGGGACTAGCGGCTACAATGAGCAGTTCTTC
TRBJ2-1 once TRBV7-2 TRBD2 CASSLGTSVGDEQFF TGTGCCAGCAGCCTTGGGACTAGCGTGGGTGATGAGCAGTTCTTC
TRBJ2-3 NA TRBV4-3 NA CASSKLVVADTQYF TGCGCCAGCAGCAAACTAGTAGTGGCAGATACGCAGTATTTT
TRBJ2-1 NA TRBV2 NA CASSLLVGRNNEQFF TGTGCCAGCAGTTTACTTGTTGGACGGAACAATGAGCAGTTCTTC
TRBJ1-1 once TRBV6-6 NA CASSYGENTEAFF TGTGCCAGCAGTTATGGTGAGAACACTGAAGCTTTCTTT
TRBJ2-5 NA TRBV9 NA CASSPRIKGHQETQYF TGTGCCAGCAGCCCCCGGATAAAAGGGCACCAAGAGACCCAGTACTTC
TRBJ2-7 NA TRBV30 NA CAWSPPFLGTADLGKQYF TGTGCCTGGAGTCCCCCCTTTTTAGGTACAGCGGATTTAGGGAAGCAGTACTTC
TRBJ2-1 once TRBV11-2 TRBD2 CASSHYPVRESIF TGTGCCAGCAGCCACTACCCAGTGCGGGAGAGTATCTTC
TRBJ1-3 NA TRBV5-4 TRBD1 CASSPPGGDGNTIYF TGTGCCAGCAGCCCACCAGGGGGTGATGGAAACACCATATATTTT
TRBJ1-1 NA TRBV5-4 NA CASSLPTGTNTEAFF TGTGCCAGCAGCTTGCCCACAGGGACGAACACTGAAGCTTTCTTT
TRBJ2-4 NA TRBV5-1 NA CASSLDGRAAKNIQYF TGCGCCAGCAGCTTGGACGGCAGGGCGGCCAAAAACATTCAGTACTTC
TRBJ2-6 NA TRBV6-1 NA CASSELSGANVLTF TGTGCCAGCAGTGAATTATCGGGGGCCAACGTCCTGACTTTC
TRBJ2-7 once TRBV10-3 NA CAISESRESSEQYF TGTGCCATCAGTGAGTCAAGGGAAAGTAGCGAGCAGTACTTC
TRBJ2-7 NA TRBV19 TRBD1 CASEGASSYEQYF TGTGCCAGCGAGGGGGCGAGCTCCTACGAGCAGTACTTC
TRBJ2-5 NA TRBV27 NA CASSLMTPGYGLETQYF TGTGCCAGCAGCCTTATGACCCCTGGATATGGTTTGGAGACCCAGTACTTC
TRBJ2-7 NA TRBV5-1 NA CASSGTTDYGEQYF TGCGCCAGCAGCGGGACGACAGACTACGGGGAGCAGTACTTC
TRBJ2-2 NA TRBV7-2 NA CASSLVRAGELFF TGTGCCAGCAGCTTAGTTCGGGCCGGGGAGCTGTTTTTT
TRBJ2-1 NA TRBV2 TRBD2 CASRRLAEAYNEQFF TGTGCCAGCAGGAGGCTAGCGGAGGCCTACAATGAGCAGTTCTTC
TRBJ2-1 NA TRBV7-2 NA CASSLPGSYYNEQFF TGTGCCAGCAGCTTGCCTGGCTCCTACTACAATGAGCAGTTCTTC
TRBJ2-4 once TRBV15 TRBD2 CATSTRTSGNIQYF TGTGCCACCAGCACCAGGACTAGCGGGAACATTCAGTACTTC
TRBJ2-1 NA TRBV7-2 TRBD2 CASSLGRPSGKYNEQFF TGTGCCAGCAGCTTAGGTCGGCCTAGCGGAAAATACAATGAGCAGTTCTTC
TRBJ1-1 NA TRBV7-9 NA CASSFRDTVNTEAFF TGTGCCAGCAGCTTTAGGGACACCGTGAACACTGAAGCTTTCTTT
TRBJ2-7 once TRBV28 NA CASSFWQGYNEQYF TGTGCCAGCAGTTTTTGGCAAGGGTACAACGAGCAGTACTTC
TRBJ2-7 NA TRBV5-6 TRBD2 CASSRFSGRDYEQYF TGTGCCAGCAGCAGGTTTAGCGGGAGAGACTACGAGCAGTACTTC
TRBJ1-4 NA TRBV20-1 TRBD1 CSAQGLEKLFF TGCAGTGCACAGGGGCTTGAAAAACTGTTTTTT
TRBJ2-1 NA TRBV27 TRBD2 CASSSLAGGLYNEQFF TGTGCCAGCAGTTCTTTAGCGGGAGGTCTTTACAATGAGCAGTTCTTC